This T cell receptor beta chain was retrieved from a study of cytomegalovirus exposure and HLA in healthy donors. Those who donated were healthy bone marrow donors. The V gene's germline CDR1 is KGHSY and CDR2 FQNENV. V was clipped by 3 bases and J by 2 bases, with 11 bases between them. The CDR3 is 14 amino acids. Study-level points and caveats: Most sequenced TCRs were rare (though some public TCRs occurred in many donors). Earlier analysis looked at TCR beta V segments, and most were productive about 90% or about 30% of the time. Published work reported that the classifier diagnosed cytomegalovirus status with high specificity and sensitivity.

About this clone itself: Its specificity is unknown.

The PCR contained 60 Vbeta and 13 Jbeta primers. Here immunoSEQ multiplex PCR was the method, and the copy in TCRdb shows in-frame clones only, minus some. The table shows roughly 180,000 clones, with approximately 80% occurring only once. The J gene is TRBJ2-7, the V gene TRBV16; possible D gene TRBD1, 6 bases. Sequenced input: PBMCs. The TCR comes from a woman aged 18 to 35 in good health and CMV-seronegative. The CDR3 region is CASSQTGTTYEQYF. The CDR3 coding sequence is TGTGCCAGCAGCCAGACCGGGACAACCTACGAGCAGTACTTC.